This TCR beta chain was sequenced in a study of T cell changes during pregnancy in multiple sclerosis. V gave up 3 bases and J gave up 8 bases, with 8 bases separating them. In germline, CDR1 is SGHTA, CDR2 FQGNSA. This CDR3 is 12 amino acids long. The method was immunoSEQ multiplex PCR; TCRdb's version includes in-frame clones alone and lacks a portion of them. The sample holds 60,000 to 80,000 clones, 75% to 90% seen once. This clonotype originated in a female donor with multiple sclerosis, enrolled in a pregnancy study. This chain links TRBV7-2 with TRBJ2-1; no clear D. Here the sequenced sample was peripheral blood, taken before pregnancy. The CDR3 DNA reads as TGTGCCAGCAGCTTCGGTACCGATGAGCAGTTCTTC. The encoded protein is CASSFGTDEQFF.